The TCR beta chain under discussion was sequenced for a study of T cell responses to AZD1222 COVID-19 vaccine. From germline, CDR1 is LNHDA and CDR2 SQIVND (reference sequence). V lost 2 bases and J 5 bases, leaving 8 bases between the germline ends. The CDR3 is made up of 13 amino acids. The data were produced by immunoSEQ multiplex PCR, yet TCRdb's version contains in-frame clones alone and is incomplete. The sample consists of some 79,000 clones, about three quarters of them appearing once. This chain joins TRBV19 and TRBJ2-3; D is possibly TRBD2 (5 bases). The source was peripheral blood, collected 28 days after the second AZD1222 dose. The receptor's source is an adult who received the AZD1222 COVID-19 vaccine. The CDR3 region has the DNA TGTGCCAGTAGTATATCTGCGGGAGATACGCAGTATTTT. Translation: CASSISAGDTQYF.